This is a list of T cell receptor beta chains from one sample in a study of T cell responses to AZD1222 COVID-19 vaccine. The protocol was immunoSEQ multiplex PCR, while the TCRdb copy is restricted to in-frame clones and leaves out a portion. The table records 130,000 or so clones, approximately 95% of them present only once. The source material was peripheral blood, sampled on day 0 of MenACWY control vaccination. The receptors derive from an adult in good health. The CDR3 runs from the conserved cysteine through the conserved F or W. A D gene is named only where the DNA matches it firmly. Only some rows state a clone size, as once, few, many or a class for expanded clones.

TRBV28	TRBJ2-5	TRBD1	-	TGTGCCAGCACGCAGGGGGTCCCGGAGACCCAGTACTTC	CASTQGVPETQYF
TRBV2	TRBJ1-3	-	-	TGTGCCAGCATTCGCAAAAACACCATATATTTT	CASIRKNTIYF
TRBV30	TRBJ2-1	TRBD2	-	TGTGCCTGGAGTGTATCCACTAGCGGGAGGAATGAGCAGTTCTTC	CAWSVSTSGRNEQFF
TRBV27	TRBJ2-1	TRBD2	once	TGTGCCAGCAGTTTATCTTGGACTAGCGGGGGTTACAATGAGCAGTTCTTC	CASSLSWTSGGYNEQFF
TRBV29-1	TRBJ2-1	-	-	TGCAGCGTCACTGGCTATCTAAAAGCCTTCTACAATGAGCAGTTCTTC	CSVTGYLKAFYNEQFF
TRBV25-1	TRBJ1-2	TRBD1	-	TGTGCCAGCAGTGACTACAGGGGAAACTATGGCTACACCTTC	CASSDYRGNYGYTF
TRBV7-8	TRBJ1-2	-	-	TGTGCCAGCAGCTTACCCGGCCAGTCACCCTATGGCTACACCTTC	CASSLPGQSPYGYTF
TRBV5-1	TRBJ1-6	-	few	TGCGCCAGCAGTACAGGGAAAGATAATTCACCCCTCCACTTT	CASSTGKDNSPLHF
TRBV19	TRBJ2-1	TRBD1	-	TGCGCCAGTAGTCCACAGGGGTTAGGGGACAATGAGCAGTTCTTC	CASSPQGLGDNEQFF
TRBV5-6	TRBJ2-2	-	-	TGTGCCAGCAGCTCGAACACCGGGGAGCTGTTTTTT	CASSSNTGELFF
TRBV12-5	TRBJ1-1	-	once	TGTGCTAGTGGTTTGGAGGGAAGGAACACTGAAGCTTTCTTT	CASGLEGRNTEAFF
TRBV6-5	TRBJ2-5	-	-	TGTGCCAGCAGTTACTCCCGCGGGGAGACCCAGTACTTC	CASSYSRGETQYF
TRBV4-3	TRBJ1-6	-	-	TGCGCCAGCAGCCCATTGCCTCGAGATTCACCCCTCCACTTT	CASSPLPRDSPLHF
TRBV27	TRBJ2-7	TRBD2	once	TGTGCCAGCAGTTTCCTATCCGGGGGGGCTGGGGCCTCCGAGCAGTACTTC	CASSFLSGGAGASEQYF
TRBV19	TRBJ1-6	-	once	TGTGCCAGTAGTACTTACAGGAATTCACCCCTCCACTTT	CASSTYRNSPLHF
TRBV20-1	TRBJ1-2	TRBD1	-	TGCAGTGCTAGTCAACCGGGGCAGGGGGCGTTTTGGAACTATGGCTACACCTTC	CSASQPGQGAFWNYGYTF
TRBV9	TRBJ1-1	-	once	TGTGCCAGCAACCGTGGGGAGGCGAGCACTGAAGCTTTCTTT	CASNRGEASTEAFF
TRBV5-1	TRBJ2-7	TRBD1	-	TGCGCCAGCAGCCGGGGACAGGGGACCGATGAGCAGTACTTC	CASSRGQGTDEQYF
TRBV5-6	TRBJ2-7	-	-	TGTGCCAGCAGCGTAGAGGGGGAGGGGGATGTCTACGAGCAGTACTTC	CASSVEGEGDVYEQYF
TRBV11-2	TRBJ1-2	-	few	TGTGCCAGCAGCTTAGAGGGGATAGTGGACTATGGCTACACCTTC	CASSLEGIVDYGYTF
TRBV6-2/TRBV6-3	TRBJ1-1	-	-	TGTGCCAGCAGTTCTGTGAACACTGAAGCTTTCTTT	CASSSVNTEAFF
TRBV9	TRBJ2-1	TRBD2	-	TGTGCCAGCAGCTCCGGACTAGCCAAACTGGGGTACAATGAGCAGTTCTTC	CASSSGLAKLGYNEQFF
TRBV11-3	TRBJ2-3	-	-	TGTGCCAGCAGCTCGGGGGGCAGAGTTACGCAGTATTTT	CASSSGGRVTQYF
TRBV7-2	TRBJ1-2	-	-	TGTGCCAGCAGCGAAAAACCCACAGGTTTTAACTATGGCTACACCTTC	CASSEKPTGFNYGYTF
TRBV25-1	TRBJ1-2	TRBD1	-	TGTGCCAGCAGAGGGACAGGGGGGTACTATGGCTACACCTTC	CASRGTGGYYGYTF
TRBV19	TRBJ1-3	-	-	TGTGCCAGTAGTATAGGTTCGAACACCATATATTTT	CASSIGSNTIYF
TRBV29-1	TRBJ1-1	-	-	TGCAGCGTTGTCTTGCCAGGGCCACTGAACACTGAAGCTTTCTTT	CSVVLPGPLNTEAFF
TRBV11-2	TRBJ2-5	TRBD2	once	TGTGCCAGCAGCTTAGTGGCGGGAGGGGGGTACTTC	CASSLVAGGGYF
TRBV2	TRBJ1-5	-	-	TGTGCCAGCAGCCCGGGCCTCCTTAGCAATCAGCCCCAGCATTTT	CASSPGLLSNQPQHF
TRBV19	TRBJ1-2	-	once	TGTGCCAGTAGTAACCCTCCCCTAGGCTACACCTTC	CASSNPPLGYTF
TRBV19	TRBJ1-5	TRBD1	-	TGTGCCAGTAGTATATGGGGACAGGGGAATCAGCCCCAGCATTTT	CASSIWGQGNQPQHF
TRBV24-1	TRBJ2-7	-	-	TGTGCCACCAGTGATCCTGGACAGACAGGAAAGCCCTACGAGCAGTACTTC	CATSDPGQTGKPYEQYF
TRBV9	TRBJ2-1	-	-	TGTGCCAGCAGCGACGGCCGACTAGTTGGTGAGCAGTTCTTC	CASSDGRLVGEQFF
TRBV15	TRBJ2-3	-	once	TGTGCCACCAGCAATCTAGCGGGACAGGGAGATACGCAGTATTTT	CATSNLAGQGDTQYF
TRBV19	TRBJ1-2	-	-	TGTGCCAGTAAAGAGGGAAAGCATGGCTACACCTTC	CASKEGKHGYTF
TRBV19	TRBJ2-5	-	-	TGTGCCAGTAGTACCATGACCGAGGGGACCCAGTACTTC	CASSTMTEGTQYF
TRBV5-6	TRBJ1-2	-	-	TGTGCCAGCAGCCCAGACCGGATCCTCTATGGCTACACCTTC	CASSPDRILYGYTF
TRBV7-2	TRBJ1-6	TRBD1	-	TGTGCCAGCAGCGGTGGACAGGGAATCTTGTCACCCCTCCACTTT	CASSGGQGILSPLHF
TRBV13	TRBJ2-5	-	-	TGTGCCAGCAGCTACAGTTTACAAGAGACCCAGTACTTC	CASSYSLQETQYF
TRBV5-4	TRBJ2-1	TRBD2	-	TGTGCCAGCAGCTTGGTGACGGGGGGTTACAATGAGCAGTTCTTC	CASSLVTGGYNEQFF